This is a list of T cell receptor beta chains from one sample in a study of CD8 T cells in ankylosing spondylitis. TCRdb itself ran the 5' RACE reads through MiXCR, one entry per CDR3 protein. This table has about 150,000 distinct CDR3 sequences, 11% appearing once. Sequencing was performed on blood, either unsorted or a sorted T cell fraction (not recorded which). These receptors came from a female donor with ankylosing spondylitis or in good health (not recorded which). CDR3s include the opening cysteine and the closing phenylalanine or tryptophan. The D gene is left open where the match is weak. Expanded clones get a size class; other rows say once, few or many, or leave the size out.

cdr3_aa cdr3_nt d_call j_call clone_size v_call
CASSRLDGTQYF TGTGCCAGCAGCAGACTAGATGGTACGCAGTATTTT - TRBJ2-3 many TRBV7-2
CSPVLSAGKETQYF TGCAGTCCCGTCCTCTCCGCGGGGAAAGAGACCCAGTACTTC - TRBJ2-5 many TRBV20-1
CSASMRLPNYGYTF TGCAGTGCTAGTATGAGGCTCCCTAACTATGGCTACACCTTC - TRBJ1-2 many TRBV20-1
CASSLWRSTGELFF TGTGCCAGCAGTTTATGGAGGTCCACCGGGGAGCTGTTTTTT - TRBJ2-2 many TRBV12-3/TRBV12-4
CASSLAGGSQPLSTDTQYF TGCGCCAGCAGCTTGGCCGGGGGCAGCCAGCCCCTTAGCACAGATACGCAGTATTTT - TRBJ2-3 many TRBV5-1
CASRLPGQGANEQFF TGTGCCAGCAGACTGCCCGGACAGGGTGCCAATGAGCAGTTCTTC TRBD1 TRBJ2-1 - TRBV28
CSVKKGTEAFF TGCAGCGTTAAGAAAGGCACTGAAGCTTTCTTT - TRBJ1-1 many TRBV29-1
CASSLDRAVAFF TGTGCCAGCAGCCTGGACAGGGCCGTGGCTTTCTTT TRBD1 TRBJ1-1 many TRBV28
CASSLMAGSFYEQYF TGTGCCAGCAGCTTAATGGCGGGGTCCTTCTACGAGCAGTACTTC - TRBJ2-7 many TRBV7-8
CASTPSGRAVFF TGTGCCAGTACCCCCTCGGGAAGGGCGGTGTTCTTC - TRBJ2-1 many TRBV19
CASMYGANVLTF TGTGCCAGCATGTATGGGGCCAACGTCCTGACTTTC - TRBJ2-6 many TRBV12-3/TRBV12-4
CASSLYVVGGYTF TGTGCCAGCAGCTTATATGTGGTGGGCGGCTACACCTTC - TRBJ1-2 many TRBV7-8
CATRPGTGSETQYF TGCGCCACCCGTCCCGGGACAGGGTCGGAGACCCAGTACTTC TRBD1 TRBJ2-5 many TRBV5-1
CAIRGTGDGYNEQFF TGTGCCATCAGGGGGACAGGGGATGGCTACAATGAGCAGTTCTTC TRBD1 TRBJ2-1 - TRBV10-3
CATSRDPGRVDTQYF TGTGCCACCAGCAGAGACCCCGGTCGCGTAGATACGCAGTATTTT - TRBJ2-3 - TRBV15
CASSRRDGGSYEQYF TGTGCCAGCAGTCGCCGGGACGGCGGGAGCTACGAGCAGTACTTC TRBD2 TRBJ2-7 many TRBV27
CASSPPWTGVNNEQFF TGTGCCAGCAGTCCCCCCTGGACAGGGGTCAACAATGAGCAGTTCTTC TRBD1 TRBJ2-1 many TRBV27
CASSLEGGGNQPQHF TGTGCCAGCAGTTTAGAGGGGGGAGGCAATCAGCCCCAGCATTTT - TRBJ1-5 many TRBV12-3/TRBV12-4
CASSSPGVGGGYTF TGTGCCAGCAGTTCGCCCGGAGTTGGAGGTGGCTACACCTTC - TRBJ1-2 many TRBV12-3/TRBV12-4
CSARDSGSDPDYSPLHF TGCAGTGCTAGAGATTCTGGGTCCGACCCAGACTATTCACCCCTCCACTTT - TRBJ1-6 many TRBV20-1
CASRSGDVPNEKLFF TGTGCCAGCAGATCAGGGGACGTGCCTAATGAAAAACTGTTTTTT - TRBJ1-4 many TRBV6-1
CASSLTRRQETQYF TGTGCCAGCAGTTTGACTCGAAGACAAGAGACCCAGTACTTC - TRBJ2-5 many TRBV12-3/TRBV12-4
CASSLVGTSYEQYF TGTGCCAGCAGTTTGGTCGGGACTAGCTACGAGCAGTACTTC TRBD2 TRBJ2-7 few TRBV12-3/TRBV12-4
CASSPRGFKYNEQFF TGTGCCAGCAGTCCGCGGGGGTTCAAGTACAATGAGCAGTTCTTC TRBD2 TRBJ2-1 many TRBV7-9
CASRDRDRNEQFF TGTGCCAGCAGAGACCGGGACCGAAATGAGCAGTTCTTC - TRBJ2-1 - TRBV7-2
CASRPSYTGELFF TGTGCCAGCCGCCCCAGTTACACCGGGGAGCTGTTTTTT - TRBJ2-2 - TRBV6-6
CASSLGAVIFSQETQYF TGCGCCAGCAGCTTGGGGGCTGTGATTTTTTCCCAAGAGACCCAGTACTTC - TRBJ2-5 - TRBV5-1
CASSPTGSGKKNTEAFF TGTGCCAGCTCACCGACAGGGTCAGGGAAGAAGAACACTGAAGCTTTCTTT TRBD1 TRBJ1-1 - TRBV18
CASSSPRLAGVSGELFF TGTGCCAGCAGCTCCCCTAGGCTAGCGGGAGTCTCCGGGGAGCTGTTTTTT TRBD2 TRBJ2-2 many TRBV11-2
CASRRRTANTGELFF TGTGCCAGCCGCCGACGGACCGCGAACACCGGGGAGCTGTTTTTT - TRBJ2-2 many TRBV27
CASFDRDGQPQHF TGTGCCAGTTTCGACCGGGATGGACAGCCCCAGCATTTT - TRBJ1-5 many TRBV28
CASSLWSGSSYNEQFF TGTGCCAGCAGTTTATGGTCGGGGTCCTCCTACAATGAGCAGTTCTTC - TRBJ2-1 many TRBV27
CSAPRLVGSYEQYF TGCAGTGCTCCGCGGCTAGTGGGGTCCTACGAGCAGTACTTC - TRBJ2-7 many TRBV20-1
CSAGPSRPGANVLTF TGCAGCGCCGGGCCCTCCCGACCTGGGGCCAACGTCCTGACTTTC - TRBJ2-6 many TRBV29-1
CATSDGTNYNEQFF TGTGCCACCAGTGATGGTACGAACTACAATGAGCAGTTCTTC - TRBJ2-1 many TRBV24-1
CSAASGSSGNTIYF TGCAGTGCAGCGTCTGGTTCCTCTGGAAACACCATATATTTT - TRBJ1-3 many TRBV20-1
CASSFVAKNIQYF TGTGCCAGCAGTTTTGTAGCCAAAAACATTCAGTACTTC - TRBJ2-4 many TRBV12-3/TRBV12-4
CASSPDGYNEQFF TGTGCCAGCAGCCCGGACGGGTACAATGAGCAGTTCTTC - TRBJ2-1 many TRBV7-8
CASRPASFGGRGEKLFF TGTGCCAGCAGACCAGCCAGTTTCGGGGGGAGAGGTGAAAAACTGTTTTTT - TRBJ1-4 many TRBV7-9
CASSSGTEAFF TGTGCCAGCAGCTCAGGGACAGAAGCTTTCTTT - TRBJ1-1 many TRBV7-8
CASSKLGPEGNTEAFF TGTGCCAGCAGCAAATTAGGGCCAGAAGGTAACACTGAAGCTTTCTTT - TRBJ1-1 many TRBV21-1